Given below is one TCR beta chain in context. Its matching antigen is unknown. The record originates from a study of cytomegalovirus exposure and HLA in healthy donors. General observations from the study: Confirmation in vitro established that a few CMV-associated chains were specific for CMV antigens.

The CDR3 runs to 15 residues. In germline, CDR1 is SGHNT, CDR2 YYREEE (reference sequence). V lost 0 bases, J lost 0 bases, and 7 bases lay in between. Primers included in the PCR were 60 Vbeta and 13 Jbeta primers. The protocol was immunoSEQ multiplex PCR, while the TCRdb copy is restricted to in-frame clones and leaves out a portion. The sample holds 150,000 or so clones, over 60% seen once. The V call is TRBV5-4, the J call TRBJ2-1; D unresolved. This receptor was identified in a girl under 18 in good health and CMV-seronegative. Sequenced sample: PBMCs. CDR3 region: CASSLEPSSYNEQFF. In DNA form, the CDR3 reads TGTGCCAGCAGCTTGGAACCGAGCTCCTACAATGAGCAGTTCTTC.